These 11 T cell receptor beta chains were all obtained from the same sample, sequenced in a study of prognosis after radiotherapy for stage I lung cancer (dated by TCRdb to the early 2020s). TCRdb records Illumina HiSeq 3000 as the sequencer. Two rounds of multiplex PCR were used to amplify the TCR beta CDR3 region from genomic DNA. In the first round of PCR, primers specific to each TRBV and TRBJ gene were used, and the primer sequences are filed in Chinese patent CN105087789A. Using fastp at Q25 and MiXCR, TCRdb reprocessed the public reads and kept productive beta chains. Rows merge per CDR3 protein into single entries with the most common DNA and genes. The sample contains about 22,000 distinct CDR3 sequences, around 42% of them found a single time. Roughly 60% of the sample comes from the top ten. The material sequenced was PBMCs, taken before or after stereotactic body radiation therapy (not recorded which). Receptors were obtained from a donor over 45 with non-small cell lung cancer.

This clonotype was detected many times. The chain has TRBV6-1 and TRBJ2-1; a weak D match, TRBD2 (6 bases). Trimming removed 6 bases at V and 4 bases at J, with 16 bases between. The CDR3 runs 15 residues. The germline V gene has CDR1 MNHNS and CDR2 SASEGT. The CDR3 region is CASRFRDSPYNEQFF. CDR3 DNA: TGTGCCAGCAGATTCCGGGACTCCCCTTACAATGAGCAGTTCTTC.

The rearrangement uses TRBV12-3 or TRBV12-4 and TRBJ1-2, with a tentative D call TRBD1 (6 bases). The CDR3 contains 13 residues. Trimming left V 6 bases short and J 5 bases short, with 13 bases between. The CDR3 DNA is TGTGCCAGCAGCCCCACAGGGCAATATGGCTACACCTTC. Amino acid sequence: CASSPTGQYGYTF.

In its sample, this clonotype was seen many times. CDR3 amino acids: CASQTFTGGSYEQYF. The CDR3 region has the DNA TGTGCCAGCCAGACCTTTACGGGGGGGTCCTACGAGCAGTACTTC. The chain recombines TRBV2 with TRBJ2-7; 8 bases are shared with TRBD2. The germline V gene encodes CDR1 SNHLY and CDR2 FYNNEI. Losses at the gene ends were 8 bases for V and 1 base for J; bases not matched to a gene: 10. The CDR3 extends over 15 amino acids.

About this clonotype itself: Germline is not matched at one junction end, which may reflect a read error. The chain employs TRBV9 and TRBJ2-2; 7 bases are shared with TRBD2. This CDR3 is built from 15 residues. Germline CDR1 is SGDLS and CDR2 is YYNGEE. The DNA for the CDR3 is TGTGCCAGCAGCCCCCCCGGTACTAGCGTCGGGGAGCCGTTTTTT. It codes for CASSPPGTSVGEPFF.

The chain's CDR3 is CSARNSGYGSGEQFF. The CDR3 nucleotides are TGCAGTGCTAGAAATTCGGGGTACGGCAGCGGAGAGCAGTTCTTC. V usage is TRBV20-1 and J usage is TRBJ2-5, with D possibly matching TRBD2 (5 bases). The end of the DNA is better explained by TRBJ2-1, so the J call may be wrong. This CDR3 spans 15 amino acids. Germline loops: CDR1 DFQATT, CDR2 SNEGSKA (reference sequence).

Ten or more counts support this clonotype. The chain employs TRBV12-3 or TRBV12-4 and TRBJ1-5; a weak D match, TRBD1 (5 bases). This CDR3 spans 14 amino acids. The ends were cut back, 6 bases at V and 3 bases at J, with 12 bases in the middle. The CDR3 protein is CASRDDSSNQPQHF. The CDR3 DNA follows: TGTGCCAGCAGGGACGACAGCTCCAATCAGCCCCAGCATTTT.

The CDR3 region is CASSRQAWSSVLTF. CDR3 bases: TGTGCCAGCTCTCGGCAAGCCTGGTCCAGCGTCCTGACTTTC. This chain connects TRBV6-1 to TRBJ2-6, with D hard to call. V dropped 8 bases and J dropped 12 bases, with 20 bases sitting between them. Germline CDR1 reads MNHNS; CDR2 reads SASEGT. The length of the CDR3 is 14 residues.

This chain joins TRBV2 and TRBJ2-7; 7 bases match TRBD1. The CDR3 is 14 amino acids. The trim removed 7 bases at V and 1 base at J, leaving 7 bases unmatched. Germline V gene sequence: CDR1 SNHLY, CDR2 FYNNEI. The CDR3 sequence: CASTQGQPSYEQYF. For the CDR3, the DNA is TGTGCCAGCACCCAGGGACAGCCATCCTACGAGCAGTACTTC.

CDR3 loop: CASSKGGGAYNEQFF. DNA for the CDR3: TGTGCCAGTAGTAAGGGCGGGGGGGCCTACAATGAGCAGTTCTTC. This sequence joins TRBV19 and TRBJ2-1; 9 positions match TRBD2. The germline V gene encodes CDR1 LNHDA and CDR2 SQIVND (reference sequence). J lost 2 bases, V lost 4 bases, and 3 bases had no gene match. This CDR3 region has 15 residues.

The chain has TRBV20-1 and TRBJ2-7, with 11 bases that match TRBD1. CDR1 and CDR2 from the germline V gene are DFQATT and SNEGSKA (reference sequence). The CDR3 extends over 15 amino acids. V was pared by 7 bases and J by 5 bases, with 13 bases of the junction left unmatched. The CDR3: CSVRRSGTGGNEQYF. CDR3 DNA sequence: TGCAGTGTCAGGAGATCAGGGACAGGGGGTAACGAGCAGTACTTC.

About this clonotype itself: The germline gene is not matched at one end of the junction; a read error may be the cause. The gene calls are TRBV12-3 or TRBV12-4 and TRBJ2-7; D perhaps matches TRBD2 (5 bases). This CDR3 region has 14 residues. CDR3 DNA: TGTGCCAGCACGCGGGCCTCACCCATCAACGAGCGGTACTTC. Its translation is CASTRASPINERYF.